This record covers a single T cell receptor (beta chain). The record originates from a study of TIL therapy for anti-PD-1-resistant metastatic lung cancer. As to time point: pre-treatment sample, taken before nivolumab and TIL therapy. The tumor samples were excised metastases, mostly pleural nodules or supraclavicular lymph nodes. Tumor harvest preceded PD-1/PD-L1 blockade, followed by nivolumab treatment. Sequencing used immunoSEQ v3. Sequencing was performed with immunoSEQ multiplex PCR; in TCRdb, only in-frame clones are kept and a portion is missing. The sample comprises 13,000 or so clones, less than 75% of which are singletons, and 9% to 10% rests with the top ten. The CDR3 spans 12 residues. V shed 3 bases and J shed 4 bases, with 6 bases lying between them. CDR1 is LNHDA and CDR2 is SQIVND in the germline V gene (reference sequence).

The clonotype comes from a woman between 30 and 80 years old with non-small cell lung cancer. The gene calls are TRBV19 and TRBJ1-2, with D perhaps TRBD1 (5 bases). Sequencing used tumor tissue, obtained at baseline. The CDR3 loop is CASSMRGYGYTF. The CDR3 DNA follows: TGTGCCAGTAGTATGAGGGGCTATGGCTACACCTTC.